Listed here are 13 T cell receptor beta chains from one sample, sequenced in a study of shared clonotypes between healthy human individuals. Clones were sequenced by immunoSEQ multiplex PCR, and TCRdb holds only the in-frame ones, with some missing. The table lists a few hundred thousand clones, 97% of them singletons, with approximately 0.057% in the top ten. The sample comprised naive CD4+ T cells sorted from blood. Subset specified: CD45RA+ positively selected. The receptors originated from a woman aged 25 to 39 in good health.

The chain recombines TRBV18 with TRBJ2-6, with 9 bases lining up with TRBD1. Trimming took 6 bases from V and 4 from J; bases not matched to a gene: 7. This CDR3 has 16 amino acids. Germline CDR1 and CDR2: KGHSH and LQKENI. CDR3 protein: CASSQGTGMGANVLTF. Here the CDR3 DNA reads TGTGCCAGCTCCCAGGGGACAGGGATGGGGGCCAACGTCCTGACTTTC. The variable domain in full, with the rest retrieved from reference TRBV18 and TRBJ2-6, is NAGVMQNPRHLVRRRGQEARLRCSPMKGHSHVYWYRQLPEEGLKFMVYLQKENIIDESGMPKERFSAEFPKEGPSILRIQQVVRGDSAAYFCASSQGTGMGANVLTFGAGSRLTVL.

This clone has a single count. This chain joins TRBV27 and TRBJ2-5, with D unresolved. TRBJ2-7 matches the DNA end more closely, so the J call is doubtful. Germline V gene lookup returns CDR1 MNHEY and CDR2 SMNVEV (reference sequence). The CDR3 extends over 14 amino acids. DNA for the CDR3: TGTGCCAGCAGTTTATCAGGCCTCTCCTACGAGCAGTACTTC. Protein: CASSLSGLSYEQYF.

The chain combines TRBV5-1 with TRBJ2-1, with D tentatively TRBD1 (6 bases). Germline assignment: CDR1 SGHRS and CDR2 YFSETQ. V was pared by 3 bases and J by 7 bases, with 17 bases between. The CDR3 length is 15 residues. The CDR3 nucleotides are TGCGCCAGCAGCTACGTGACAGGAGGTGGGAATGAGCAGTTCTTC. This gives the protein CASSYVTGGGNEQFF.

This chain links TRBV9 with TRBJ2-3; 7 bases line up with TRBD2. J was trimmed by 7 bases and V by 4 bases; bases with no gene match: 18. This CDR3 spans 17 amino acids. The germline gives CDR1 SGDLS, CDR2 YYNGEE. The CDR3, as DNA: TGTGCCAGCAGCTCCCGGGGTGGGGCTAGCGGAACCAATACGCAGTATTTT. The encoded protein is CASSSRGGASGTNTQYF.

The chain combines TRBV27 with TRBJ1-4; D gene unclear. Germline V gives CDR1 MNHEY, CDR2 SMNVEV (reference sequence). Trimming shortened V by 2 bases and J by 5 bases, and 6 bases separated the two germline ends. The CDR3 length is 13 residues. This chain's CDR3 is CASSLRMNEKLFF. Here the CDR3 DNA reads TGTGCCAGCAGTTTACGGATGAATGAAAAACTGTTTTTT.

This clone appeared once. The chain recombines TRBV5-1 with TRBJ2-1; TRBD2 matches 10 bases. The trim removed 5 bases at V and 6 bases at J, leaving 14 bases unmatched. CDR1 SGHRS and CDR2 YFSETQ come from the germline V gene. The CDR3 has 17 amino acids. The CDR3 DNA sequence: TGCGCCAGCAGAACCAGCGGGAGGGGCCCAGATGGCAATGAGCAGTTCTTC. Translated: CASRTSGRGPDGNEQFF.

This rearrangement joins TRBV15 to TRBJ2-7; 7 nucleotides line up with TRBD2. CDR3 length: 15 amino acids. The J segment lost 3 bases and the V segment lost 0 bases, leaving 5 bases of the junction unmatched. The germline V gene encodes CDR1 LNHNV and CDR2 YYDKDF (reference sequence). The CDR3 sequence: CATSRDLTSSYEQYF. Written as DNA, the CDR3 is TGTGCCACCAGCAGAGATCTGACTAGCAGCTACGAGCAGTACTTC.

The chain is built from TRBV19 and TRBJ2-5, with D possibly TRBD2 on 6 matching bases. The germline CDR1 and CDR2 sequences are LNHDA and SQIVND (reference sequence). Between the trimmed V and J ends, which lost 7 bases and 5 bases, there was a span of 17 bases. The CDR3 length is 14 residues. The CDR3: CASNGGMMFETQYF. CDR3 coding DNA: TGTGCCAGTAACGGCGGGATGATGTTTGAGACCCAGTACTTC.

This clone showed up just once. The chain recombines TRBV18 with TRBJ1-5, with 7 bases identical to TRBD1. Germline CDR1 and CDR2: KGHSH and LQKENI. The CDR3 loop spans 14 amino acids. V lost 5 bases to trimming and J lost 4 bases; unmatched junction nucleotides: 5. CDR3 protein: CASSAQGPNQPQHF. Here the CDR3 DNA reads TGTGCCAGCTCAGCACAGGGGCCGAATCAGCCCCAGCATTTT.

The chain employs TRBV10-3 and TRBJ2-7, with 7 bases lining up with TRBD1. The CDR3 spans 13 residues. Trimming took 10 bases from V and 4 from J; bases not matched to a gene: 10. CDR1 is ENHRY and CDR2 is SYGVKD in the germline V gene. CDR3 sequence reads: CATRGTEFYEQYF. The CDR3 region has the DNA TGTGCCACCAGGGGGACGGAATTTTACGAGCAGTACTTC.

The rearrangement uses TRBV4-1 and TRBJ2-3, with D unclear. Germline V lookup: CDR1 MGHRA, CDR2 YSYEKL. Trimming took off 0 bases at V and 2 bases at J, with 21 bases between the two ends. CDR3 length equals 19 residues. The chain's CDR3 is CASSQDGVSRNPSTDTQYF. CDR3 sequence (DNA): TGCGCCAGCAGCCAAGATGGAGTGTCGAGGAATCCCTCCACAGATACGCAGTATTTT.

The rearrangement uses TRBV5-1 and TRBJ2-1; 8 nucleotides match TRBD2. CDR1 and CDR2 (germline): SGHRS, YFSETQ. The CDR3 loop spans 15 amino acids. V was clipped by 1 base and J by 8 bases; unmatched bases: 8. The CDR3 reads CASSLSGGPGDEQFF. In DNA, the CDR3 is TGCGCCAGCAGCTTGTCGGGAGGGCCTGGGGATGAGCAGTTCTTC.

The CDR3 nucleotides read TGTGCCAGTAGCCTTGGAGGGACCAAAAACATTCAGTACTTC. It specifies CASSLGGTKNIQYF. The rearrangement uses TRBV19 and TRBJ2-4; possibly TRBD2 for D (6 bases). V was clipped by 6 bases and J by 2 bases, with 11 bases between them. This CDR3 has 14 residues. CDR1 is LNHDA and CDR2 is SQIVND in the germline V gene (reference sequence).